This T cell receptor beta chain emerged from a study of cytomegalovirus exposure and HLA in healthy donors. Only in-frame clones appear in the TCRdb table, and some are missing; sequencing was by immunoSEQ multiplex PCR. The sample contains some 320,000 clones, about 90% of which appear only once. The donors were part of the validation cohort, which consisted of roughly 120 subjects and was separate from the first cohort of under 850 subjects. CDR3 length equals 13 residues. The germline CDR1 and CDR2 sequences are PRHDT and FYEKMQ (reference sequence). The V gene lost 3 bases and the J gene lost 10 bases, with 15 bases spanning the gap.

The receptor's source is a woman under 40 in good health and CMV-seropositive. The rearrangement links TRBV13 to TRBJ1-1, with no clear D. Sequenced: PBMCs. CDR3 DNA sequence: TGTGCCAGCAGCTTCCCTCCCGGGGTACCAGCTTTCTTT. It translates to CASSFPPGVPAFF. Variable domain in full (rest from reference TRBV13 and TRBJ1-1): AAGVIQSPRHLIKEKRETATLKCYPIPRHDTVYWYQQGPGQDPQFLISFYEKMQSDKGSIPDRFSAQQFSDYHSELNMSSLELGDSALYFCASSFPPGVPAFFGQGTRLTVV.